This T cell receptor beta chain was recorded in a study of CD8 T cells in ankylosing spondylitis. Study conclusions and caveats: Typical of ankylosing spondylitis blood, it appeared, was a TCR beta motif of under 10 highly homologous variants. The clones that were linked to disease were reported to be significantly enriched in matched synovial fluid samples from ankylosing spondylitis patients.

This clonotype was detected many times. Its specificity is not known. Quantitative barcoded 5'-RACE was used to prepare TCR beta libraries. Each CDR3 protein is one row after TCRdb ran MiXCR on the 5' RACE reads. The sample consists of under 200,000 distinct CDR3 sequences, just over 9.5% of them appearing once. Trimming cost V 4 bases and J 6 bases, with 10 bases left between them. The CDR3 runs to 13 residues. This sequence was found in a female donor with ankylosing spondylitis or in good health (not recorded which). Input material: blood, either unsorted or a sorted T cell fraction (not recorded which). V and J are TRBV12-3 or TRBV12-4 and TRBJ1-5; no reliable D call. CDR3 amino acids: CASSSSGGQPQHF. As DNA, the CDR3 is TGTGCCAGCAGTTCTTCAGGTGGTCAGCCCCAGCATTTT.